Each of the 16 T cell receptor beta chains below was sequenced from the same sample in a study of CD8 T cells in Susac syndrome. Random hexamers were used to reverse transcribe the RNA input (about 0.5 to 1 ug). TCRdb re-derived calls from the immunoSEQ multiplex PCR reads in MiXCR, one entry per CDR3 protein. Seen here are 250,000 to 300,000 distinct CDR3 sequences, approximately 84% observed once, and the top ten hold about 0.11%. Sequences were obtained from CD8+ T cells from PBMCs. The receptors originated from a human donor with multiple sclerosis.

This chain joins TRBV24-1 and TRBJ2-1; D is possibly TRBD2 (5 bases). The CDR3 is 14 amino acids. CDR1 is KGHDR and CDR2 is SFDVKD in the germline V gene. V gave up 0 bases and J gave up 10 bases, with 12 bases separating them. DNA of the CDR3: TGTGCCACCAGTGATTTGCACATGGGCGGGGAGCAGTTCTTC. Its translation: CATSDLHMGGEQFF.

V gene TRBV5-5 combines with J gene TRBJ1-1; D unresolved. V gave up 0 bases and J gave up 6 bases, with 9 bases separating them. The CDR3 spans 13 residues. Germline CDR1 SGHKS, CDR2 YYEKEE (reference sequence). CDR3 amino acids: CASSLDEQAEAFF. CDR3 coding DNA: TGTGCCAGCAGCTTGGACGAACAAGCTGAAGCTTTCTTT.

The V and J genes are TRBV28 and TRBJ2-4, with no clear D. Deletions cut 6 bases from V and 15 bases from J, with 15 bases between. This CDR3 comprises 11 residues. Germline lookup yields CDR1 MDHEN and CDR2 SYDVKM. This chain's CDR3 is CASSLGSRRYF. CDR3 nucleotides: TGTGCCAGCAGCCTAGGGTCCCGACGGTACTTC.

The chain combines TRBV7-3 with TRBJ2-3; D possibly corresponds to TRBD1 (5 bases). In germline, CDR1 is SGHTA, CDR2 FQGTGA. V lost 5 bases and J 0 bases, leaving 27 bases between the germline ends. The length of the CDR3 is 20 residues. The CDR3 DNA reads TGTGCCAGCAGCCTCCGGCCCGAATTAGCAGGGCAATGGAGCACAGATACGCAGTATTTT. Translation: CASSLRPELAGQWSTDTQYF.

This sequence joins TRBV28 and TRBJ1-4, with D perhaps TRBD1 (5 bases). The CDR3 runs 18 residues. The germline CDR1 and CDR2 sequences are MDHEN and SYDVKM. Trimming left V 5 bases short and J 0 bases short, with 19 bases between. The CDR3 protein is CASSPGLLGPATNEKLFF. Here the CDR3 DNA reads TGTGCCAGCAGTCCGGGCCTGTTGGGGCCAGCAACTAATGAAAAACTGTTTTTT.

The chain employs TRBV5-1 and TRBJ2-7; maybe TRBD2 (6 bases). Trimming removed 7 bases from V and 6 bases from J, with 17 bases in between. The CDR3 sequence is 13 residues long. Germline values: CDR1 SGHRS, CDR2 YFSETQ. DNA for the CDR3: TGCGCCAGCCGGGACTCCCGGGATGTCGAGCAGTACTTC. Protein: CASRDSRDVEQYF.

This chain links TRBV6-5 with TRBJ2-7; D remains ambiguous. Looked up from germline, CDR1 is MNHEY and CDR2 is SVGAGI. CDR3 length equals 14 residues. V was pared by 0 bases and J by 1 base, with 7 bases between. The CDR3 coding sequence is TGTGCCAGCAGTTACTCTTCAGCTTCCTACGAGCAGTACTTC. Its protein is CASSYSSASYEQYF.

Only a few counts were recorded for this clonotype. This sequence joins TRBV27 and TRBJ2-4, with 10 bases lining up with TRBD1. CDR1 is MNHEY, CDR2 SMNVEV, per germline (reference sequence). V lost 3 bases and J lost 7; bases outside the gene matches: 0. This CDR3 has 13 residues. The CDR3 loop is CASSLDRGNIQYF. Here the CDR3 DNA reads TGTGCCAGCAGTTTGGACAGGGGGAACATTCAGTACTTC.

The genes are TRBV9 and TRBJ2-5, with 8 bases lining up with TRBD1. The CDR3 consists of 13 residues. Germline V gene sequence: CDR1 SGDLS, CDR2 YYNGEE. V was clipped by 3 bases and J by 6 bases; unmatched bases: 4. CDR3 nucleotides: TGTGCCAGCAGCGAGTCCAGGGGGCAGACCCAGTACTTC. It codes for CASSESRGQTQYF.

This chain uses TRBV7-9 with TRBJ1-2; 9 bases line up with TRBD1. The CDR3 has 14 amino acids. Trimming cost V 7 bases and J 8 bases; bases outside gene matches: 11. The V gene's germline CDR1 is SEHNR and CDR2 FQNEAQ (reference sequence). The CDR3: CASTNTQGARGYTF. In DNA form, the CDR3 reads TGTGCCAGCACCAATACACAGGGGGCTCGGGGCTACACCTTC.

The chain is built from TRBV7-9 and TRBJ2-1, with D possibly called TRBD1 or TRBD2 (5 bases each). Germline V gene lookup returns CDR1 SEHNR and CDR2 FQNEAQ (reference sequence). The CDR3 is 14 amino acids. The V and J ends lost 5 bases and 10 bases respectively, with 18 bases between them. CDR3 in DNA: TGTGCCAGCAGCGGGACCACAAGTCTGAGGGAGCAGTTCTTC. It translates to CASSGTTSLREQFF. Full variable domain (outside the CDR3, taken from reference TRBV7-9 and TRBJ2-1): DTGVSQNPRHKITKRGQNVTFRCDPISEHNRLYWYRQTLGQGPEFLTYFQNEAQLEKSRLLSDRFSAERPKGSFSTLEIQRTEQGDSAMYLCASSGTTSLREQFFGPGTRLTVL.

This clonotype occurred once. V is TRBV29-1 and J is TRBJ2-1; TRBD2 matches at 13 bases. With V trimmed by 4 bases and J by 4 bases, 4 bases remained unmatched. The CDR3 is 15 residues long. Germline V gives CDR1 SQVTM, CDR2 ANQGSEA. The CDR3 DNA sequence: TGCAGCGTTGGGGGACTAGCGGGACTTTACAATGAGCAGTTCTTC. The encoded protein is CSVGGLAGLYNEQFF.

This chain uses TRBV27 with TRBJ1-5; the D gene is possibly TRBD1 (6 bases). Trimming pared 6 bases from V and 4 bases from J, leaving 16 bases between. CDR1 MNHEY and CDR2 SMNVEV come from the germline V gene (reference sequence). This CDR3 has 15 residues. Here the CDR3 DNA reads TGTGCCAGCAGGCCGGCAGGGGTTGGGAATCAGCCCCAGCATTTT. Translating gives CASRPAGVGNQPQHF.

A few counts support this clonotype. This rearrangement joins TRBV6-1 to TRBJ2-3; 8 positions match TRBD1. The CDR3 is 14 amino acids. Germline CDR1 is MNHNS and CDR2 is SASEGT. V dropped 5 bases and J dropped 1; count of bases not matched to a gene: 2. CDR3 loop: CASSLGQGTDTQYF. CDR3 DNA: TGTGCCAGCAGTTTGGGACAGGGCACAGATACGCAGTATTTT.

The rearrangement joins TRBV20-1 to TRBJ1-1, with 9 nucleotides matching TRBD1. The CDR3 has 13 amino acids. Germline lookup yields CDR1 DFQATT and CDR2 SNEGSKA (reference sequence). V lost 6 bases to trimming and J lost 5 bases; unmatched junction nucleotides: 7. The CDR3 coding sequence is TGCAGTGCGCCCGACAGGGGGTATACTGAAGCTTTCTTT. Amino acid sequence: CSAPDRGYTEAFF.

The CDR3 region has the DNA TGTGCCAGCAGCCCTGGCTCGGGTCTCGGCTACGAGCAGTACTTC. This codes for CASSPGSGLGYEQYF. J is TRBJ2-7 and V is TRBV11-1, with unresolved D. This CDR3 has 15 amino acids. The V and J ends lost 5 bases and 3 bases respectively, with 17 bases between them. Per the germline V gene, CDR1 is SGHAT and CDR2 is FQDESV (reference sequence). Complete variable domain (other parts from reference TRBV11-1 and TRBJ2-7): EAEVAQSPRYKITEKSQAVAFWCDPISGHATLYWYRQILGQGPELLVQFQDESVVDDSQLPKDRFSAERLKGVDSTLKIQPAELGDSAMYLCASSPGSGLGYEQYFGPGTRLTVT.